Listed below are T cell receptor beta chains from one sample, sequenced in a study of T cells in Graves' hyperthyroidism and ophthalmopathy. Using its own MiXCR run on the multiplex PCR reads, TCRdb lists one record per CDR3 protein. The repertoire holds roughly 500,000 distinct CDR3 sequences, with less than 25% as singletons. The sample was blood. These receptors were collected from a woman between 70 and 85 years old with Graves' ophthalmopathy. The CDR3 runs from the conserved cysteine through the conserved F or W. A D gene is named only where the DNA matches it firmly. The size field is filled for only some rows; it gives once, few, many or a size class.

v_gene: TRBV20-1; len: 17; j_gene: TRBJ2-3; d_gene: TRBD2; abundance: few; CDR3aa: CSARLAGVLGTADTQYF; CDR3nt: TGCAGTGCTAGACTAGCGGGAGTTCTTGGCACGGCAGATACGCAGTATTTT
v_gene: TRBV11-3; len: 18; j_gene: TRBJ2-1; d_gene: TRBD2; abundance: NA; CDR3aa: CASSSTLAGGERGNEQFF; CDR3nt: TGTGCCAGCAGCTCAACGCTAGCGGGAGGGGAGCGTGGCAATGAGCAGTTCTTC
v_gene: TRBV30; len: 19; j_gene: TRBJ2-1; d_gene: TRBD2; abundance: many; CDR3aa: CAWTPRGLAGGWSYNEQFF; CDR3nt: TGTGCCTGGACCCCGAGGGGGTTAGCGGGAGGGTGGTCCTACAATGAGCAGTTCTTC
v_gene: TRBV7-2; len: 15; j_gene: TRBJ2-1; d_gene: TRBD2; abundance: many; CDR3aa: CASSSSLAGANEQFF; CDR3nt: TGTGCCAGCAGCTCATCTCTAGCGGGAGCCAATGAGCAGTTCTTC
v_gene: TRBV4-1; len: 15; j_gene: TRBJ1-4; d_gene: TRBD1; abundance: NA; CDR3aa: CASSQVSGQGEKLFF; CDR3nt: TGCGCCAGCAGCCAAGTCTCGGGACAGGGCGAAAAACTGTTTTTT
v_gene: TRBV12-3/TRBV12-4; len: 15; j_gene: TRBJ1-5; d_gene: NA; abundance: NA; CDR3aa: CASSLKGSSIQPQHF; CDR3nt: TGTGCCAGCAGTTTAAAAGGGTCTTCTATTCAGCCCCAGCATTTT
v_gene: TRBV10-3; len: 12; j_gene: TRBJ2-5; d_gene: TRBD2; abundance: NA; CDR3aa: CAIGAGVETQYF; CDR3nt: TGTGCCATCGGGGCGGGAGTGGAGACCCAGTACTTC
v_gene: TRBV6-2/TRBV6-3; len: 16; j_gene: TRBJ2-1; d_gene: TRBD2; abundance: NA; CDR3aa: CASSYSPLAGGGEQFF; CDR3nt: TGTGCCAGCAGTTACTCCCCTCTAGCGGGAGGGGGTGAGCAGTTCTTC
v_gene: TRBV27; len: 13; j_gene: TRBJ2-7; d_gene: NA; abundance: NA; CDR3aa: CASRGGTSAEQYF; CDR3nt: TGTGCCAGCAGGGGAGGCACCTCCGCGGAGCAGTACTTC
v_gene: TRBV7-9; len: 14; j_gene: TRBJ2-3; d_gene: NA; abundance: NA; CDR3aa: CASSHGPTGDTQYF; CDR3nt: TGTGCCAGCAGCCACGGACCTACCGGAGATACGCAGTATTTT
v_gene: TRBV6-1; len: 13; j_gene: TRBJ1-6; d_gene: NA; abundance: NA; CDR3aa: CASRTVLYSPLHF; CDR3nt: TGTGCCAGCCGAACAGTACTATATTCACCCCTCCACTTT
v_gene: TRBV6-5; len: 17; j_gene: TRBJ2-3; d_gene: NA; abundance: NA; CDR3aa: CASSYLAAAYSTDTQYF; CDR3nt: TGTGCCAGCAGTTACCTAGCAGCGGCTTATAGCACAGATACGCAGTATTTT
v_gene: TRBV30; len: 13; j_gene: TRBJ1-5; d_gene: NA; abundance: NA; CDR3aa: CAWSGLPNQPQHF; CDR3nt: TGTGCCTGGAGCGGATTACCTAATCAGCCCCAGCATTTT
v_gene: TRBV6-2/TRBV6-3; len: 13; j_gene: TRBJ2-2; d_gene: NA; abundance: many; CDR3aa: CASKLVQTGELFF; CDR3nt: TGTGCCAGCAAACTAGTACAGACCGGGGAGCTGTTTTTT
v_gene: TRBV2; len: 15; j_gene: TRBJ2-7; d_gene: NA; abundance: many; CDR3aa: CASSEFGEIAYEQYF; CDR3nt: TGTGCCAGCAGTGAATTCGGGGAAATAGCCTACGAGCAGTACTTC
v_gene: TRBV29-1; len: 12; j_gene: TRBJ2-1; d_gene: TRBD1; abundance: NA; CDR3aa: CSVVKGAGEQFF; CDR3nt: TGCAGCGTTGTGAAGGGGGCAGGTGAGCAGTTCTTC